Below are 26 T cell receptor beta chains sequenced from a single sample in a study of T cell responses to AZD1222 COVID-19 vaccine. The data were produced by immunoSEQ multiplex PCR, yet TCRdb's version contains in-frame clones alone and is incomplete. Of around 110,000 clones listed, around 88% are singletons. Here the sequenced sample was peripheral blood, taken on day 0 of AZD1222 vaccination. These TCRs come from an adult in good health.

The chain recombines TRBV12-5 with TRBJ1-5, with D tentatively TRBD1 (5 bases). Per germline, CDR1 LGHNT and CDR2 FRNRAP. CDR3 length equals 17 residues. Trimming left V 6 bases short and J 1 base short, with 19 bases between. The CDR3: CASGAQGMGKSNQPQHF. CDR3 DNA: TGTGCTAGTGGGGCCCAGGGAATGGGGAAGAGCAATCAGCCCCAGCATTTT. Full variable domain (missing parts from reference TRBV12-5 and TRBJ1-5): DARVTQTPRHKVTEMGQEVTMRCQPILGHNTVFWYRQTMMQGLELLAYFRNRAPLDDSGMPKDRFSAEMPDATLATLKIQPSEPRDSAVYFCASGAQGMGKSNQPQHFGDGTRLSIL.

Only a few counts were recorded for this clone. The J gene is TRBJ2-2, the V gene TRBV9; 7 bases align to TRBD2. Germline values: CDR1 SGDLS, CDR2 YYNGEE. CDR3 length: 15 residues. The V gene end was trimmed by 2 bases and the J gene end by 4 bases; junction bases not matched to a gene: 5. CDR3 residues: CASSVLAGVTGELFF. In DNA form, the CDR3 reads TGTGCCAGCAGCGTCTTGGCGGGAGTCACCGGGGAGCTGTTTTTT.

This clone was found once. The chain uses TRBV20-1 and TRBJ1-2, with D maybe TRBD1 (6 bases). Germline V gene sequence: CDR1 DFQATT, CDR2 SNEGSKA (reference sequence). Trimming left V 3 bases short and J 1 base short, with 15 bases between. The CDR3 consists of 15 residues. As DNA, the CDR3 is TGCAGTGCTAGTCGGGGGGCGCTCGGTAACTATGGCTACACCTTC. Translating it yields CSASRGALGNYGYTF.

This sequence joins TRBV5-1 and TRBJ1-2; 10 nucleotides agree with TRBD1. The CDR3 has 15 residues. Germline loops: CDR1 SGHRS, CDR2 YFSETQ. The V segment lost 3 bases and the J segment 6 bases; nucleotides outside the gene matches: 8. The CDR3 nucleotides read TGCGCCAGCAGCTACCGGGACAGGGGTCAGGATGGCTACACCTTC. Translated: CASSYRDRGQDGYTF.

J is TRBJ2-7 and V is TRBV7-2, with a tentative D call TRBD2 (6 bases). The CDR3 has 16 amino acids. Germline lookup yields CDR1 SGHTA and CDR2 FQGNSA. Between the trimmed V and J ends, which lost 4 bases and 3 bases, there was a span of 19 bases. CDR3 nucleotide sequence: TGTGCCAGCAGCTCGGGCGGGACGCAGGTTAACTACGAGCAGTACTTC. This gives the protein CASSSGGTQVNYEQYF.

The CDR3 DNA follows: TGTGCCAGCTCACCACCGATCACGGGACAGGGAACTAATGAAAAACTGTTTTTT. Its translation is CASSPPITGQGTNEKLFF. The chain carries TRBV18 and TRBJ1-4; 9 nucleotides match TRBD1. The germline CDR1 and CDR2 sequences are KGHSH and LQKENI. J gave up 1 base and V 0 bases, and 6 bases lay outside the gene matches. The CDR3 loop spans 18 amino acids.

The V and J genes are TRBV19 and TRBJ1-2, with unresolved D. V gave up 2 bases and J gave up 0 bases, with 16 bases separating them. This CDR3 region has 17 residues. The germline V gene encodes CDR1 LNHDA and CDR2 SQIVND (reference sequence). The DNA of the CDR3 is TGTGCCAGTAGTATACGTACAGCCAACCTTCCTAACTATGGCTACACCTTC. The encoded protein is CASSIRTANLPNYGYTF.

This chain connects TRBV4-2 to TRBJ1-3; no firm D call. The V gene's germline CDR1 is LGHNA and CDR2 YNFKEQ. Trimming took off 7 bases at V and 0 bases at J, with 7 bases between the two ends. CDR3 length: 13 amino acids. Written as DNA, the CDR3 is TGTGCCAGCACCAGCTTCTCTGGAAACACCATATATTTT. Its protein is CASTSFSGNTIYF.

In DNA form, the CDR3 reads TGTGCCAGCAGCTTTAACCCCCAGAGGAACACTGAAGCTTTCTTT. Translation gives CASSFNPQRNTEAFF. V gene TRBV11-1 combines with J gene TRBJ1-1; D unclear. Germline CDR1 is SGHAT and CDR2 is FQDESV (reference sequence). This CDR3 contains 15 residues. The V end was cut by 3 bases, the J end by 1 base, with 12 bases between.

The gene calls are TRBV3-1 (or the pseudogene TRBV3-2) and TRBJ2-5; D remains ambiguous. CDR1 and CDR2 from the germline V gene are LGHDT and YNNKEL (reference sequence). V was shortened by 6 bases and J by 2 bases, with 10 bases between the two germline ends. This CDR3 has 13 amino acids. This CDR3 reads CASRTLLQETQYF. DNA for the CDR3: TGTGCCAGCAGAACGCTGCTGCAAGAGACCCAGTACTTC.

The V call is TRBV19, the J call TRBJ1-1; possible D gene TRBD1, 6 bases. With 1 base removed from V and 3 bases from J, the gap between germline ends came to 12 bases. The CDR3 covers 15 residues. Germline lookup yields CDR1 LNHDA and CDR2 SQIVND (reference sequence). CDR3 sequence (DNA): TGTGCCAGTAGTATAGTACAGGGTTACGACACTGAAGCTTTCTTT. Translating gives CASSIVQGYDTEAFF. The whole variable domain, remainder taken from reference TRBV19 and TRBJ1-1, is DGGITQSPKYLFRKEGQNVTLSCEQNLNHDAMYWYRQDPGQGLRLIYYSQIVNDFQKGDIAEGYSVSREKKESFPLTVTSAQKNPTAFYLCASSIVQGYDTEAFFGQGTRLTVV.

DNA of the CDR3: TGTGCCAGTAGTCTGGCCGGCAATCAGCCCCAGCATTTT. It yields the protein CASSLAGNQPQHF. The rearrangement links TRBV19 to TRBJ1-5; D unclear. This CDR3 has 13 amino acids. Germline V gene data show CDR1 as LNHDA and CDR2 as SQIVND (reference sequence). V was cut by 5 bases and J by 2 bases, with 7 bases left in between.

The rearrangement uses TRBV12-3 or TRBV12-4 and TRBJ2-5; possibly TRBD1 or TRBD2 for D (5 bases each). The CDR3 runs 13 residues. The germline V and J ends were trimmed by 2 bases and 4 bases, with 8 bases remaining between them. CDR3 bases: TGTGCCAGCAGTTTACCGGGGCGAGAGACCCAGTACTTC. This sequence encodes CASSLPGRETQYF.

This chain's CDR3 is CASSSPSGSGTGELFF. The CDR3 coding sequence is TGCGCCAGCAGCTCGCCCAGCGGGAGTGGCACCGGGGAGCTGTTTTTT. The rearrangement links TRBV5-1 to TRBJ2-2; 8 bases map to TRBD2. With V trimmed by 3 bases and J by 4 bases, 8 bases remained unmatched. The CDR3 has 16 residues. Per germline, CDR1 SGHRS and CDR2 YFSETQ.

A single count supports this clone. This chain connects TRBV12-3 or TRBV12-4 to TRBJ2-1; D is unresolved. V was clipped by 6 bases and J by 5 bases, with 5 bases between them. The length of the CDR3 is 11 residues. CDR3 region: CASRENNEQFF. The CDR3, as DNA: TGTGCCAGCAGAGAAAACAATGAGCAGTTCTTC.

This sequence joins TRBV5-1 and TRBJ1-1, with D possibly matching TRBD1 (5 bases). The germline gives CDR1 SGHRS, CDR2 YFSETQ. The CDR3 extends over 14 amino acids. The germline V and J ends were trimmed by 4 bases and 1 base, with 11 bases remaining between them. The CDR3 here is CASSVPRENTEAFF. CDR3 nucleotides: TGCGCCAGCAGCGTCCCCAGGGAGAACACTGAAGCTTTCTTT.

This rearrangement joins TRBV5-6 to TRBJ2-4; D is uncertain. Germline CDR1 SGHDT, CDR2 YYEEEE. This CDR3 is built from 12 residues. The V gene lost 2 bases and the J gene lost 9 bases, with 9 bases spanning the gap. The CDR3 DNA reads TGTGCCAGCAGCTTTAAGGATAGCATTCAGTACTTC. Translation gives CASSFKDSIQYF.

This chain connects TRBV5-6 to TRBJ1-1; D not certain. The CDR3 contains 15 residues. Deletions cut 0 bases from V and 0 bases from J, with 9 bases between. CDR1 SGHDT and CDR2 YYEEEE come from the germline V gene. The CDR3, as DNA: TGTGCCAGCAGCTTGGCCCGTCGCTTGAACACTGAAGCTTTCTTT. The encoded protein is CASSLARRLNTEAFF. The variable domain in full, with the rest retrieved from reference TRBV5-6 and TRBJ1-1, is DAGVTQSPTHLIKTRGQQVTLRCSPKSGHDTVSWYQQALGQGPQFIFQYYEEEERQRGNFPDRFSGHQFPNYSSELNVNALLLGDSALYLCASSLARRLNTEAFFGQGTRLTVV.

This clone was counted a single time. CDR3 region: CASSLGGRAYEQYF. The CDR3 coding sequence is TGTGCCAGCAGCTTGGGCGGGAGGGCCTACGAGCAGTACTTC. The V gene is TRBV5-4, the J gene TRBJ2-7; 9 bases match TRBD2. Germline V gene lookup returns CDR1 SGHNT and CDR2 YYREEE (reference sequence). This CDR3 region has 14 residues. The V gene end was trimmed by 0 bases and the J gene end by 2 bases; junction bases not matched to a gene: 0. Variable domain in full (rest from reference TRBV5-4 and TRBJ2-7): ETGVTQSPTHLIKTRGQQVTLRCSSQSGHNTVSWYQQALGQGPQFIFQYYREEENGRGNFPPRFSGLQFPNYSSELNVNALELDDSALYLCASSLGGRAYEQYFGPGTRLTVT.

The rearrangement links TRBV11-3 to TRBJ2-2; TRBD1 matches at 12 bases. The trim removed 5 bases at V and 5 bases at J, leaving 9 bases unmatched. In germline, CDR1 is SGHNT, CDR2 YENEEA. CDR3 length: 17 amino acids. The CDR3 DNA sequence: TGTGCCAGCAGCCTTAACTGGGACAGGGGGCGAACCGGGGAGCTGTTTTTT. It translates to CASSLNWDRGRTGELFF.

A single count supports this clone. The chain is built from TRBV5-1 and TRBJ2-7; a possible D gene is TRBD2 (6 bases). The germline V and J ends were trimmed by 4 bases and 5 bases, with 16 bases remaining between them. Germline V lookup: CDR1 SGHRS, CDR2 YFSETQ. The CDR3 is 14 residues long. This chain's CDR3 is CASSPVPGTDEQYF. The DNA for the CDR3 is TGCGCCAGCAGCCCAGTCCCAGGGACTGACGAGCAGTACTTC.

The chain uses TRBV6-5 and TRBJ1-1; tentative D call: TRBD1 (5 bases). Germline V CDR1 and CDR2: MNHEY, SVGAGI. The CDR3 is 15 amino acids. The V end was cut by 0 bases, the J end by 1 base, with 9 bases between. The CDR3 protein is CASSYSRRGNTEAFF. The CDR3 DNA sequence: TGTGCCAGCAGTTACTCGAGGAGGGGGAACACTGAAGCTTTCTTT.

This sequence joins TRBV27 and TRBJ2-1, with TRBD2 identical over 11 bases. Germline CDR1 is MNHEY and CDR2 is SMNVEV (reference sequence). Germline trimming cut 3 bases from V and 6 bases from J; bases unmatched to any gene: 4. The CDR3 is 15 residues long. CDR3 amino acids: CASSFDSGGANEQFF. The CDR3 nucleotides read TGTGCCAGCAGTTTCGATAGCGGGGGGGCCAATGAGCAGTTCTTC.

The chain is built from TRBV7-8 and TRBJ2-3, with 7 bases matching TRBD2. CDR1 and CDR2 from the germline V gene are SGHVS and FQNEAQ. CDR3 length: 17 residues. J was trimmed by 2 bases and V by 4 bases; bases with no gene match: 12. CDR3 DNA sequence: TGTGCCAGCAGCTCCGAGGGCGGGAGATTGGACACAGATACGCAGTATTTT. Amino acid sequence: CASSSEGGRLDTDTQYF.

CDR3 amino acids: CASAENRDSYSPLHF. The DNA for the CDR3 is TGTGCCAGCGCCGAGAATAGGGACAGTTATTCACCCCTCCACTTT. The genes are TRBV5-4 and TRBJ1-6; 7 bases are shared with TRBD1. Germline V gives CDR1 SGHNT, CDR2 YYREEE (reference sequence). CDR3 length: 15 residues. Losses at the gene ends were 7 bases for V and 8 bases for J; bases not matched to a gene: 12.

This clone was counted only a few times. The J gene is TRBJ2-2, the V gene TRBV18, with D possibly TRBD1 on 5 matching bases. With 3 bases removed from V and 6 bases from J, the gap between germline ends came to 17 bases. This CDR3 is 16 amino acids long. Per the germline V gene, CDR1 is KGHSH and CDR2 is LQKENI. CDR3 nucleotides: TGTGCCAGCTCACCTTCGCGAAGGGGTCAGGCCGGGGAGCTGTTTTTT. This encodes CASSPSRRGQAGELFF.